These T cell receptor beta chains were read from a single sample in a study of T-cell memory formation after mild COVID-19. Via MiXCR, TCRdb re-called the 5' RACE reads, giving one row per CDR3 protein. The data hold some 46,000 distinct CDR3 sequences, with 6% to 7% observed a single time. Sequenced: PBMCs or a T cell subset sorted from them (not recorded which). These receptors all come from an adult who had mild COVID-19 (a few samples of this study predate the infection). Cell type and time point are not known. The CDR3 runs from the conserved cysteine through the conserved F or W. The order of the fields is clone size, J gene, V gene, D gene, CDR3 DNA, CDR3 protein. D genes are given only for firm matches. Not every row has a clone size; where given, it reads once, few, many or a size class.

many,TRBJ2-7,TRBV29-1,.,TGCAGCGTTGAGGTAACCGGGACGCGCTCCTACGAGCAGTACTTC,CSVEVTGTRSYEQYF
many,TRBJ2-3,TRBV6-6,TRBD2,TGTGCCAGCAGTCGATTAGCGGGGACCACAGATACGCAGTATTTT,CASSRLAGTTDTQYF
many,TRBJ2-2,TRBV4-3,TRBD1,TGCGCCAGCAGCCCCTACCGGGACAGGGCGGAGTTCACCGGGGAGCTGTTTTTT,CASSPYRDRAEFTGELFF
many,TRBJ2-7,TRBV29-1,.,TGCAGCGTTCGGACCAGGGAGTTTAAGCAGTACTTC,CSVRTREFKQYF
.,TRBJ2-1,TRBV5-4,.,TGTGCCAGCAGCTTGGATTCGGCACAGGCCAATGAGCAGTTCTTC,CASSLDSAQANEQFF
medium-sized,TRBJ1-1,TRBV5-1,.,TGCGCCAGCTCGTCGGCACAGGTCACTGAAGCTTTCTTT,CASSSAQVTEAFF
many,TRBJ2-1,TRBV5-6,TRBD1,TGTGCCAGCAGCTTGGAAGGACAGGGGAGAATGCAGTTCTTC,CASSLEGQGRMQFF
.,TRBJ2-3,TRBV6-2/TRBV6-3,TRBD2,TGTGCCAGCAGTTTTTGGCGGGAGATGGCAGATACGCAGTATTTT,CASSFWREMADTQYF
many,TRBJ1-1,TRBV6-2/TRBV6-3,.,TGTGCCAGCACACTAGAGGTCCGGAACACTGAAGCTTTCTTT,CASTLEVRNTEAFF
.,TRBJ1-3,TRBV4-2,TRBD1,TGTGCCAGCAGTGACCGGGACAGAAAGGGAAACACCATATATTTT,CASSDRDRKGNTIYF
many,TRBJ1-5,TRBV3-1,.,TGTGCCAGCAGCCAAGAGTGGGATCAGCCCCAGCATTTT,CASSQEWDQPQHF
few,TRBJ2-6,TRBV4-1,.,TGCGCCAGCAGCCCCCGGGAGGGGGCAACCTCTGGGGCCAACGTCCTGACTTTC,CASSPREGATSGANVLTF
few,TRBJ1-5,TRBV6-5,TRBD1,TGTGCCAGCAGTCCCCGGGACAGGGGAAACCAGCCCCAGCATTTT,CASSPRDRGNQPQHF
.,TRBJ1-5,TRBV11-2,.,TGTGCCAGCAGCGCGTCGGGGGGAGAGCCCCAGCATTTT,CASSASGGEPQHF
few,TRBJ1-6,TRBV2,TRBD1,TGTGCCAGACAGGGGGCATATAATTCACCCCTCCACTTT,CARQGAYNSPLHF
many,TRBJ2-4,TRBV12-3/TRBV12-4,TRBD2,TGTGCCAGCAGTAGGACGAGCGGGGGGCCAGGGGCCAAAAACATTCAGTACTTC,CASSRTSGGPGAKNIQYF
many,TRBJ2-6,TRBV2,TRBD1,TGTGCCAGCAGTGAAGGGACAGGGTCAGGGGCCAACGTCCTGACTTTC,CASSEGTGSGANVLTF
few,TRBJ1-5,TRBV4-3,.,TGCGCCAGCACCCAGGACCGCTACGGCAATCAGCCCCAGCATTTT,CASTQDRYGNQPQHF
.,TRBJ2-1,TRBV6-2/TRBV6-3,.,TGTGCCAGCAGTTACCCGGGGCTCAGGGGCGATGAGCAGTTCTTC,CASSYPGLRGDEQFF